Shown below are 16 T cell receptor beta chains from a single sample sequenced in a study of blood T cell repertoires in COVID-19. Assay: immunoSEQ multiplex PCR; the TCRdb copy retains only in-frame clones and omits some. The table includes 150,000 or so clones, 75% to 90% detected once. Sequencing was done on a sample of peripheral blood. Receptor source: a man aged 55 to 69 with COVID-19, enrolled during active disease.

The chain links TRBV30 to TRBJ2-7; TRBD1 aligns across 7 bases. The CDR3 totals 11 residues. V shed 5 bases, J shed 2 bases, and the junction held 0 bases outside the gene matches. CDR1 is GTSNPN and CDR2 is SVGIG in the germline V gene (reference sequence). CDR3 in amino acids: CAWGTAYEQYF. The CDR3 DNA is TGTGCCTGGGGGACAGCCTACGAGCAGTACTTC.

V usage is TRBV24-1 and J usage is TRBJ2-7, with D maybe TRBD1 (6 bases). The germline V gene encodes CDR1 KGHDR and CDR2 SFDVKD. The CDR3 has 11 amino acids. V lost 4 bases to trimming and J lost 6 bases, with 6 bases between them. The CDR3 bases are TGTGCCACCAGTGAAGGGGGCGAGCAGTACTTC. Amino acid sequence: CATSEGGEQYF.

The V and J genes are TRBV5-6 and TRBJ2-5; D might be TRBD2 (5 bases). V was trimmed by 1 base and J by 4 bases, leaving 11 bases between them. There are 14 residues in the CDR3. Germline CDR1 reads SGHDT; CDR2 reads YYEEEE. For the CDR3, the DNA is TGTGCCAGCAGCTTGAGTAGCGTAATAGAGACCCAGTACTTC. Its protein product is CASSLSSVIETQYF.

The genes are TRBV14 and TRBJ2-1; D remains ambiguous. CDR1 is SGHDN, CDR2 FVKESK, per germline. The CDR3 is made up of 11 amino acids. V lost 3 bases and J 11 bases, leaving 8 bases between the germline ends. The CDR3: CASSHGLQQFF. CDR3 nucleotide sequence: TGTGCCAGCAGCCATGGGCTCCAGCAGTTCTTC.

This clone has just one count. The V gene is TRBV7-9, the J gene TRBJ2-5, with a tentative D call TRBD2 (6 bases). This CDR3 is 15 amino acids long. The germline V and J ends were trimmed by 3 bases and 5 bases, with 16 bases remaining between them. CDR1 SEHNR and CDR2 FQNEAQ come from the germline V gene (reference sequence). The CDR3 DNA is TGTGCCAGCAGCTTCCGGGAGAGATTGGAGGAGACCCAGTACTTC. Encoded protein: CASSFRERLEETQYF.

As DNA, the CDR3 is TGTGCCAGCAGTCTACGACAGGCCGGAAATGAAAAACTGTTTTTT. Translated: CASSLRQAGNEKLFF. The rearrangement links TRBV6-5 to TRBJ1-4, with D maybe TRBD1 (6 bases). This CDR3 is 15 amino acids long. Trimming removed 5 bases from V and 5 bases from J, with 15 bases in between. The germline V gene encodes CDR1 MNHEY and CDR2 SVGAGI.

The chain has TRBV13 and TRBJ2-3; D may be TRBD2 (5 bases). CDR1 is PRHDT, CDR2 FYEKMQ, per germline (reference sequence). This CDR3 contains 17 residues. V shed 4 bases and J shed 0 bases, with 17 bases lying between them. This CDR3 reads CASSSGSAFPSTDTQYF. CDR3 in DNA: TGTGCCAGCAGCTCCGGTAGCGCGTTCCCTAGCACAGATACGCAGTATTTT. The full variable domain, its missing parts supplied by reference TRBV13 and TRBJ2-3, is AAGVIQSPRHLIKEKRETATLKCYPIPRHDTVYWYQQGPGQDPQFLISFYEKMQSDKGSIPDRFSAQQFSDYHSELNMSSLELGDSALYFCASSSGSAFPSTDTQYFGPGTRLTVL.

To note about this clone: At the DNA level, this CDR3 is encoded by other sequences in the same sample as well. J is TRBJ1-6 and V is TRBV19; D unclear. The V gene's germline CDR1 is LNHDA and CDR2 SQIVND (reference sequence). V lost 6 bases and J 6 bases, leaving 15 bases between the germline ends. This CDR3 is 15 amino acids long. The CDR3 DNA sequence: TGTGCCAGTAGCGCCCGTTCAGTGGCTAATTCACCCCTCCACTTT. The encoded protein is CASSARSVANSPLHF.

This sequence joins TRBV28 and TRBJ1-4; 9 nucleotides align to TRBD1. CDR1 is MDHEN and CDR2 is SYDVKM in the germline V gene. V gave up 6 bases and J gave up 12 bases; unmatched junction bases: 20. The CDR3 has 17 amino acids. In DNA, the CDR3 is TGTGCCAGCAGGGGCCACGGGTTGGACAGGGGAGTGGGGGAACTGTTTTTT. Protein: CASRGHGLDRGVGELFF.

This CDR3 reads CASSPRQTNSGNTIYF. The CDR3 nucleotides read TGTGCCAGCAGCCCGCGACAGACCAACTCTGGAAACACCATATATTTT. The chain joins TRBV3-1 (or the pseudogene TRBV3-2) to TRBJ1-3; TRBD1 might be the D (5 bases). Germline lookup yields CDR1 LGHDT and CDR2 YNNKEL (reference sequence). The CDR3 spans 16 residues. Trimming took off 4 bases at V and 0 bases at J, with 13 bases between the two ends.

The chain carries TRBV6-5 and TRBJ1-3; D possibly corresponds to TRBD1 (5 bases). V was trimmed by 6 bases and J by 4 bases, leaving 13 bases between them. Germline CDR1 MNHEY, CDR2 SVGAGI. The CDR3 length is 14 residues. CDR3 residues: CASRLTGSGNTIYF. The CDR3 DNA sequence: TGTGCCAGCAGACTAACAGGCTCCGGAAACACCATATATTTT.

V and J are TRBV2 and TRBJ1-3, with 7 nucleotides matching TRBD1. V shed 2 bases, J shed 2 bases, and the junction held 3 bases outside the gene matches. The CDR3 has 15 residues. Germline V gene lookup returns CDR1 SNHLY and CDR2 FYNNEI. The CDR3 coding sequence is TGTGCCAGCAGTGAATCCGGGACAGCTGGAAACACCATATATTTT. Its translation: CASSESGTAGNTIYF. Variable domain in full (rest from reference TRBV2 and TRBJ1-3): EPEVTQTPSHQVTQMGQEVILRCVPISNHLYFYWYRQILGQKVEFLVSFYNNEISEKSEIFDDQFSVERPDGSNFTLKIRSTKLEDSAMYFCASSESGTAGNTIYFGEGSWLTVV.

CDR3 residues: CASSQDTGITEKLFF. The CDR3 nucleotides are TGCGCCAGCAGCCAAGATACGGGGATAACTGAAAAACTGTTTTTT. This chain joins TRBV4-3 and TRBJ1-4, with D unresolved. The germline V gene has CDR1 LGHNA and CDR2 YSLEER. The CDR3 sequence is 15 residues long. With 0 bases removed from V and 7 bases from J, the gap between germline ends came to 12 bases.

For the CDR3, the DNA is TGTGCCAGCTCCCCCGCAAAGACGGGTAGCTATGGCTACACCTTC. Residues: CASSPAKTGSYGYTF. V usage is TRBV18 and J usage is TRBJ1-2; D is undetermined. V lost 6 bases and J 4 bases, leaving 18 bases between the germline ends. The CDR3 spans 15 residues. The V gene's germline CDR1 is KGHSH and CDR2 LQKENI.

The V and J genes are TRBV5-1 and TRBJ2-5, with D possibly TRBD1 on 6 matching bases. Trimming removed 7 bases from V and 5 bases from J, with 21 bases in between. The CDR3 is 15 residues long. Germline V gene data show CDR1 as SGHRS and CDR2 as YFSETQ. The CDR3 nucleotides read TGCGCCAGCGGCATCGACAGGCCACATCGGGAGACCCAGTACTTC. This translates into CASGIDRPHRETQYF.

The chain links TRBV2 to TRBJ1-3, with TRBD1 matching 9 bases. The CDR3 runs to 15 residues. Germline V gives CDR1 SNHLY, CDR2 FYNNEI. The J segment lost 4 bases and the V segment lost 6 bases, leaving 7 bases of the junction unmatched. The CDR3 DNA is TGTGCCAGCAGAGGGGACAGGGTGCTCGGAAACACCATATATTTT. Amino acid sequence: CASRGDRVLGNTIYF.